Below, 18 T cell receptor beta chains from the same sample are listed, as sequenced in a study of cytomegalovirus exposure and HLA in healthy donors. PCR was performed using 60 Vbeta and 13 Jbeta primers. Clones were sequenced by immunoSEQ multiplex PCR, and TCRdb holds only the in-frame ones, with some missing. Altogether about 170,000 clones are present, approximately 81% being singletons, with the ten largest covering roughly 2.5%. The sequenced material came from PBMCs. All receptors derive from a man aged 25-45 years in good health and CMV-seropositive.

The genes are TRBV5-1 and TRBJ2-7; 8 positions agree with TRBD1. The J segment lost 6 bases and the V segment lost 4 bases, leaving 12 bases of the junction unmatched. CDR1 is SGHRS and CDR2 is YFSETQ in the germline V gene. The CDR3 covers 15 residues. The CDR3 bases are TGCGCCAGCAGCAACTCATTCCAGGGGGCGGGCGAGCAGTACTTC. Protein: CASSNSFQGAGEQYF.

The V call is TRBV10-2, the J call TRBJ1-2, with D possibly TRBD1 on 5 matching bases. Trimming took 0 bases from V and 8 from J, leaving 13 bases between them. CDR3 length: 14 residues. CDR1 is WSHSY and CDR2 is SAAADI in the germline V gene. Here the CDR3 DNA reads TGCGCCAGCAGTGAGTCGGGGCAGTCGAGGGGCTACACCTTC. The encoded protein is CASSESGQSRGYTF.

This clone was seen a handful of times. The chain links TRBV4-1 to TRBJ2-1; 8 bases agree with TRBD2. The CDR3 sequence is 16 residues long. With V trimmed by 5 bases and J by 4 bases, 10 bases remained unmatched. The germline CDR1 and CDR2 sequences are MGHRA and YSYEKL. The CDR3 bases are TGCGCCAGCAGCTTAAATGAGCGGGGGTGGTACAATGAGCAGTTCTTC. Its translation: CASSLNERGWYNEQFF.

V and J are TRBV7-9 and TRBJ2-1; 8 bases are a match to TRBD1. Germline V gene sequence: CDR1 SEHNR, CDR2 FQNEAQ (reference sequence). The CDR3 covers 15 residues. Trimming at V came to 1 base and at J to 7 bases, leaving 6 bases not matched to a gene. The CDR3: CASSLERQGRNEQFF. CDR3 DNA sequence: TGTGCCAGCAGCTTAGAAAGACAGGGGAGGAATGAGCAGTTCTTC. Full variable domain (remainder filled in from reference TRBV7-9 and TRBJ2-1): DTGVSQNPRHKITKRGQNVTFRCDPISEHNRLYWYRQTLGQGPEFLTYFQNEAQLEKSRLLSDRFSAERPKGSFSTLEIQRTEQGDSAMYLCASSLERQGRNEQFFGPGTRLTVL.

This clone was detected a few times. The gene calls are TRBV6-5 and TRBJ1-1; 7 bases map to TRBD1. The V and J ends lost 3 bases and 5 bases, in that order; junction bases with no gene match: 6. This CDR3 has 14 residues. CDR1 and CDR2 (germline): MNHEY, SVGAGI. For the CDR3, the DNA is TGTGCCAGCAGTTATCAGGGGGAATTGACTGAAGCTTTCTTT. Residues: CASSYQGELTEAFF.

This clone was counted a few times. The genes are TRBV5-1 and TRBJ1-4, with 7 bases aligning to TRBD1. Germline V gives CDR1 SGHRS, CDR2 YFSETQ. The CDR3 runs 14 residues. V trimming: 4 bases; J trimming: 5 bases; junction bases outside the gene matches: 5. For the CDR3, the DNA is TGCGCCAGCAGCGTGGGACAGCCCAATGAAAAACTGTTTTTT. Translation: CASSVGQPNEKLFF.

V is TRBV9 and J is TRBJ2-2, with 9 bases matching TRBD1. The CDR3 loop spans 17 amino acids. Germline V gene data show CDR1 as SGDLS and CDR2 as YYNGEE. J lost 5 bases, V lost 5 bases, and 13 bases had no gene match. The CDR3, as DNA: TGTGCCAGCAGTGACGTCCCGGGACAGGGACCTACCGGGGAGCTGTTTTTT. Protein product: CASSDVPGQGPTGELFF.

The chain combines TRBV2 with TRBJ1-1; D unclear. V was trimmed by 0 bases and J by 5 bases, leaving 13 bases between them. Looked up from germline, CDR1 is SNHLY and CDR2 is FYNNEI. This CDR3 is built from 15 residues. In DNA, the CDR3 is TGTGCCAGCAGTGAAGCCCTTCGGTCCGGGACTGAAGCTTTCTTT. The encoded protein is CASSEALRSGTEAFF.

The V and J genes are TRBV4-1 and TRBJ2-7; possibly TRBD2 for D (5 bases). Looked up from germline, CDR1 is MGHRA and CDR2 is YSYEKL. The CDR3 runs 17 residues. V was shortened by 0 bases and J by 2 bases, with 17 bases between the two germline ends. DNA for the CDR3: TGCGCCAGCAGCCAAGAACGGAGGCGTCCACGAACCTACGAGCAGTACGTC. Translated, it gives CASSQERRRPRTYEQYV.

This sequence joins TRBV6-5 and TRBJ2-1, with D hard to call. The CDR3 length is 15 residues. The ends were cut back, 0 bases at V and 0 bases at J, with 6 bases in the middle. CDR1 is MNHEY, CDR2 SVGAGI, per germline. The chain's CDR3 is CASSYSASSYNEQFF. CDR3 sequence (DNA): TGTGCCAGCAGTTACTCCGCTAGCTCCTACAATGAGCAGTTCTTC.

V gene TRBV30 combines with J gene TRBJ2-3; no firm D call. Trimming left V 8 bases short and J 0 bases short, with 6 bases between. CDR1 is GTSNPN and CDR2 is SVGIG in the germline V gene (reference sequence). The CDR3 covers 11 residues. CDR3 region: CALDSTDTQYF. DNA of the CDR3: TGTGCCCTAGATAGCACAGATACGCAGTATTTT.

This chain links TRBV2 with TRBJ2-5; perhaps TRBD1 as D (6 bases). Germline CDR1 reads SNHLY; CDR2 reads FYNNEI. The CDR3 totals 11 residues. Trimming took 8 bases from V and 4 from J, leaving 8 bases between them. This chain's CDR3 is CASAGVETQYF. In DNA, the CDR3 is TGTGCCAGCGCAGGGGTAGAGACCCAGTACTTC.

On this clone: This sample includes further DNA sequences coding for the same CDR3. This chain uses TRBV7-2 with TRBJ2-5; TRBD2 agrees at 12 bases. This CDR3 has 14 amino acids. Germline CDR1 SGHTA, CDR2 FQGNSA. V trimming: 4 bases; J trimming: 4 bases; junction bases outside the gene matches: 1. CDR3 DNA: TGTGCCAGCAGCTGGACTAGCGGGACAGAGACCCAGTACTTC. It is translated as CASSWTSGTETQYF.

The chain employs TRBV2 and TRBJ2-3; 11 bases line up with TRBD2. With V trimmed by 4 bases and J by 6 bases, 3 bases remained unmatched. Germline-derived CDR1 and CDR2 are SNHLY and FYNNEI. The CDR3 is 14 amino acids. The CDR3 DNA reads TGTGCCAGCAGTGCGATAGCGGGAGGGGATACGCAGTATTTT. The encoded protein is CASSAIAGGDTQYF.

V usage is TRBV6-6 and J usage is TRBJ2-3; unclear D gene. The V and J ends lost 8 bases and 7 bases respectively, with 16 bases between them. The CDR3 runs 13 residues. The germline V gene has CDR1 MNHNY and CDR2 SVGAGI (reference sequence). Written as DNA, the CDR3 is TGTGCCAGCTCCCAACCCCCGGTCCATACGCAGTATTTT. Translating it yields CASSQPPVHTQYF.

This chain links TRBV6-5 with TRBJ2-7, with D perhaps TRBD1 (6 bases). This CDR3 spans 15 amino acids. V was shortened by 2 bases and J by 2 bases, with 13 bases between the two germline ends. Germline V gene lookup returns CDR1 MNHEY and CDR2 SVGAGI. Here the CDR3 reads CASSYEQGITYEQYF. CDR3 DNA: TGTGCCAGCAGTTACGAACAGGGAATTACCTACGAGCAGTACTTC.

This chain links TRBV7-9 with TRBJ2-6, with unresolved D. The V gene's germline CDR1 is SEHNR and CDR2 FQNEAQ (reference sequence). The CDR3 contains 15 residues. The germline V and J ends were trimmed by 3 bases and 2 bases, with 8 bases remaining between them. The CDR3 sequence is CASSLRLPGANVLTF. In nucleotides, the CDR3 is TGTGCCAGCAGCTTGAGGCTCCCTGGGGCCAACGTCCTGACTTTC.

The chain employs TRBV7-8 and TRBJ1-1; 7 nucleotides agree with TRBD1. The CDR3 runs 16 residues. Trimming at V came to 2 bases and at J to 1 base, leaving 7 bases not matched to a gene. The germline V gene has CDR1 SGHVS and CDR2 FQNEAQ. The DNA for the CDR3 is TGTGCCAGCAGCTTATACTCCACAGGGGAGAACACTGAAGCTTTCTTT. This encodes CASSLYSTGENTEAFF.